This T cell receptor beta chain is from a study of cytomegalovirus exposure and HLA in healthy donors. Broader study findings: The listing of fewer than 200 TCR beta chains classed them as cytomegalovirus-associated.

Libraries were prepared by immunoSEQ multiplex PCR; TCRdb keeps only in-frame clonotypes and omits some of them. This sample has about 180,000 clones, with approximately 81% found just once. Turning to this clone: Its antigen is unknown.

This CDR3 is built from 12 residues. Germline V gene data show CDR1 as SEHNR and CDR2 as FQNEAQ (reference sequence). The V gene lost 5 bases and the J gene lost 9 bases, with 11 bases spanning the gap. Material for sequencing was PBMCs. The V gene is TRBV7-9, the J gene TRBJ2-1, with D possibly being TRBD1 (6 bases). This receptor was taken from a man aged 18 to 35 in good health and CMV-seropositive. This CDR3 reads CASSLQGFEQFF. In DNA, the CDR3 is TGTGCCAGCAGCCTGCAGGGGTTTGAGCAGTTCTTC. The full variable domain, its missing parts supplied by reference TRBV7-9 and TRBJ2-1, is DTGVSQNPRHKITKRGQNVTFRCDPISEHNRLYWYRQTLGQGPEFLTYFQNEAQLEKSRLLSDRFSAERPKGSFSTLEIQRTEQGDSAMYLCASSLQGFEQFFGPGTRLTVL.